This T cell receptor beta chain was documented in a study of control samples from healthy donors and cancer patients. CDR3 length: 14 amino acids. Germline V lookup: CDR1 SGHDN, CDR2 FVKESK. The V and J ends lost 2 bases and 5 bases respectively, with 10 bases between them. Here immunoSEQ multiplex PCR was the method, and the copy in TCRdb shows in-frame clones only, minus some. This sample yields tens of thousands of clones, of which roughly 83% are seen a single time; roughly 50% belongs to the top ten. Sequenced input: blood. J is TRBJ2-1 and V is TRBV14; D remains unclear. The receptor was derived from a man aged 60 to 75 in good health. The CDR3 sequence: CASSQNGRNNEQFF. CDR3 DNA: TGTGCCAGCAGCCAAAATGGCAGAAACAATGAGCAGTTCTTC.